One sample yielded the 32 T cell receptor beta chains listed below, sequenced in a study of cytomegalovirus exposure and HLA in healthy donors. PCR amplification relied on 60 Vbeta primers (plus 13 Jbeta primers). Sequenced by immunoSEQ multiplex PCR; TCRdb stores in-frame clones only, minus some. The data show roughly 290,000 clones, roughly 89% seen once. Specimen: PBMCs. These receptors originate from a woman aged 18-29 years in good health and CMV-seronegative.

This clone was counted once. The V call is TRBV27, the J call TRBJ1-1; tentative D call: TRBD1 (6 bases). V gave up 2 bases and J gave up 2 bases, with 9 bases separating them. The CDR3 covers 14 residues. Germline CDR1 and CDR2: MNHEY and SMNVEV (reference sequence). The CDR3 DNA is TGTGCCAGCAGTTTAGGGGACACCAACACTGAAGCTTTCTTT. Its protein product is CASSLGDTNTEAFF.

This chain joins TRBV11-2 and TRBJ2-1; 14 bases map to TRBD2. V dropped 5 bases and J dropped 7; count of bases not matched to a gene: 10. The germline V gene encodes CDR1 SGHAT and CDR2 FQNNGV. The CDR3 runs 17 residues. This chain's CDR3 is CASSRPGTSGGPNEQFF. DNA of the CDR3: TGTGCCAGCAGCCGTCCCGGGACTAGCGGGGGACCAAATGAGCAGTTCTTC. Full variable domain (rest looked up from reference TRBV11-2 and TRBJ2-1): EAGVAQSPRYKIIEKRQSVAFWCNPISGHATLYWYQQILGQGPKLLIQFQNNGVVDDSQLPKDRFSAERLKGVDSTLKIQPAKLEDSAVYLCASSRPGTSGGPNEQFFGPGTRLTVL.

The gene calls are TRBV5-1 and TRBJ2-2; 7 nucleotides agree with TRBD1. The germline CDR1 and CDR2 sequences are SGHRS and YFSETQ. The CDR3 is 16 residues long. V dropped 2 bases and J dropped 5; count of bases not matched to a gene: 9. CDR3 region: CASSLGRDSLTGELFF. In DNA, the CDR3 is TGCGCCAGCAGCTTAGGTAGGGACAGCCTGACCGGGGAGCTGTTTTTT.

V is TRBV7-3 and J is TRBJ1-3; TRBD1 is a possible D gene (5 bases). The CDR3 loop spans 15 amino acids. V was pared by 0 bases and J by 2 bases, with 8 bases between. Germline V gives CDR1 SGHTA, CDR2 FQGTGA. CDR3 nucleotide sequence: TGTGCCAGCAGCTTAACGGGGACTACTGGAAACACCATATATTTT. This sequence encodes CASSLTGTTGNTIYF.

This rearrangement joins TRBV5-4 to TRBJ2-7, with 7 nucleotides matching TRBD1. Germline CDR1 reads SGHNT; CDR2 reads YYREEE (reference sequence). This CDR3 spans 16 amino acids. V lost 4 bases to trimming and J lost 0 bases; unmatched junction nucleotides: 10. The CDR3 protein is CASSDRDRSGSYEQYF. The CDR3 DNA reads as TGTGCCAGCAGCGATCGGGACAGATCCGGCTCCTACGAGCAGTACTTC.

The chain joins TRBV13 to TRBJ1-5, with a weak D call TRBD1 (5 bases). The CDR3 is 13 residues long. CDR1 is PRHDT, CDR2 FYEKMQ, per germline (reference sequence). The ends were cut back, 4 bases at V and 4 bases at J, with 8 bases in the middle. CDR3 region: CASSSGVNQPQHF. The CDR3 coding sequence is TGTGCCAGCAGCTCGGGGGTGAATCAGCCCCAGCATTTT.

This chain joins TRBV29-1 and TRBJ1-1; D gene ambiguous. The CDR3 loop spans 13 amino acids. The V end lost 1 base, the J end lost 4 bases, and 10 bases lay between the germline ends. CDR1 is SQVTM and CDR2 is ANQGSEA in the germline V gene. The CDR3 region is CSVEAYGSTEAFF. CDR3 DNA sequence: TGCAGCGTTGAAGCGTACGGGAGCACTGAAGCTTTCTTT.

This clone was recorded only once. The chain has TRBV19 and TRBJ1-5, with 7 bases identical to TRBD1. The CDR3 contains 15 residues. From germline, CDR1 is LNHDA and CDR2 SQIVND (reference sequence). Trimming took 4 bases from V and 1 from J; bases not matched to a gene: 4. The CDR3 sequence is CASSSLQGSNQPQHF. The CDR3, as DNA: TGTGCCAGTAGTAGTCTACAGGGGAGCAATCAGCCCCAGCATTTT. The full variable domain, rest sourced from reference TRBV19 and TRBJ1-5, is DGGITQSPKYLFRKEGQNVTLSCEQNLNHDAMYWYRQDPGQGLRLIYYSQIVNDFQKGDIAEGYSVSREKKESFPLTVTSAQKNPTAFYLCASSSLQGSNQPQHFGDGTRLSIL.

V and J are TRBV5-6 and TRBJ2-2; D perhaps matches TRBD1 (5 bases). With 4 bases removed from V and 1 base from J, the gap between germline ends came to 17 bases. The CDR3 length is 17 residues. Germline lookup yields CDR1 SGHDT and CDR2 YYEEEE. CDR3 nucleotide sequence: TGTGCCAGCAGCGCCTCTAGGGGATTTCTGAACACCGGGGAGCTGTTTTTT. Translation: CASSASRGFLNTGELFF.

This rearrangement joins TRBV2 to TRBJ2-7; 11 bases fit TRBD2. V lost 7 bases, J lost 3 bases, and 8 bases stayed unmatched. Germline V gene lookup returns CDR1 SNHLY and CDR2 FYNNEI. The CDR3 is 15 amino acids. Written as DNA, the CDR3 is TGTGCCAGCATCCGATCCCTAGCGGGGGGCTACGAGCAGTACTTC. This sequence encodes CASIRSLAGGYEQYF.

This clone was observed once. The chain employs TRBV25-1 and TRBJ2-1; 12 bases match TRBD2. The CDR3 spans 15 residues. The V gene end was trimmed by 6 bases and the J gene end by 7 bases; junction bases not matched to a gene: 7. Germline-derived CDR1 and CDR2 are MGHDK and SYGVNS. The CDR3 region is CASSEGLAGRNEQFF. CDR3 sequence (DNA): TGTGCCAGCAGCGAAGGACTAGCGGGGAGGAATGAGCAGTTCTTC.

The chain carries TRBV7-3 and TRBJ1-1; the D gene is possibly TRBD1 (5 bases). This CDR3 is built from 14 residues. Trimming pared 5 bases from V and 4 bases from J, leaving 14 bases between. Germline CDR1 SGHTA, CDR2 FQGTGA. The CDR3 sequence: CASSPSDIRTEAFF. The CDR3, as DNA: TGTGCCAGCAGCCCCTCGGACATTCGCACTGAAGCTTTCTTT.

The V call is TRBV10-3, the J call TRBJ2-7; no definite D call. Trimming stripped 6 bases from V and 3 bases from J, with 9 bases between. This CDR3 comprises 12 residues. The germline gives CDR1 ENHRY, CDR2 SYGVKD. The CDR3 DNA reads TGTGCCATCAGCAGTGTGATCTACGAGCAGTACTTC. Its protein product is CAISSVIYEQYF.

The chain joins TRBV7-6 to TRBJ1-4; D is undetermined. Germline V lookup: CDR1 SGHVS, CDR2 FNYEAQ. The CDR3 runs 16 residues. Trimming stripped 1 base from V and 3 bases from J, with 12 bases between. The CDR3 nucleotides read TGTGCCAGCAGCTTAGTACTAGGAAGGGCTAATGAAAAACTGTTTTTT. This codes for CASSLVLGRANEKLFF.

The chain combines TRBV5-6 with TRBJ1-4, with TRBD1 as a possible D gene (6 bases). V lost 0 bases, J lost 8 bases, and 14 bases lay in between. Germline V gives CDR1 SGHDT, CDR2 YYEEEE. The CDR3 runs 15 residues. CDR3 nucleotide sequence: TGTGCCAGCAGCTTGGCTCACAGGGAGAGGGAAAAACTGTTTTTT. This translates into CASSLAHREREKLFF.

The chain couples TRBV9 to TRBJ2-1, with 8 bases matching TRBD2. The V segment lost 0 bases and the J segment 6 bases; nucleotides outside the gene matches: 5. The CDR3 totals 15 residues. CDR1 is SGDLS, CDR2 YYNGEE, per germline. This CDR3 reads CASSVGGGSRNEQFF. CDR3 nucleotides: TGTGCCAGCAGCGTAGGCGGGGGGTCCCGCAATGAGCAGTTCTTC.

The genes are TRBV5-5 and TRBJ1-2; TRBD1 matches 8 bases. The germline V gene has CDR1 SGHKS and CDR2 YYEKEE (reference sequence). The CDR3 extends over 13 amino acids. V was pared by 4 bases and J by 4 bases, with 3 bases of the junction left unmatched. The CDR3 DNA sequence: TGTGCCAGCAGCGTCGGACAGGGCTATGGCTACACCTTC. This encodes CASSVGQGYGYTF. The full variable domain, completed using reference TRBV5-5 and TRBJ1-2, is DAGVTQSPTHLIKTRGQQVTLRCSPISGHKSVSWYQQVLGQGPQFIFQYYEKEERGRGNFPDRFSARQFPNYSSELNVNALLLGDSALYLCASSVGQGYGYTFGSGTRLTVV.

CDR3 sequence (DNA): TGCGCCACCAAACCCGGGACAGGGGATGAAAAACTGTTTTTT. Its translation is CATKPGTGDEKLFF. V and J are TRBV4-1 and TRBJ1-4; the match to TRBD1 covers 10 bases. The V and J ends lost 10 bases and 6 bases, in that order; junction bases with no gene match: 8. This CDR3 region has 14 residues. The V gene's germline CDR1 is MGHRA and CDR2 YSYEKL.

The chain combines TRBV5-1 with TRBJ1-3; D unresolved. V lost 0 bases and J lost 2, with 9 bases in between. The V gene's germline CDR1 is SGHRS and CDR2 YFSETQ. The CDR3 is made up of 15 amino acids. The CDR3 DNA sequence: TGCGCCAGCAGCTTGGTTCCGGAGGCTGGAAACACCATATATTTT. The encoded protein is CASSLVPEAGNTIYF.

The chain has TRBV9 and TRBJ2-7, with TRBD1 matching 7 bases. CDR1 is SGDLS, CDR2 YYNGEE, per germline. The CDR3 loop spans 11 amino acids. Unmatched junction bases numbered 7, after V lost 5 bases and J lost 11 bases. The CDR3 DNA sequence: TGTGCCAGCAGTACAGGGGATGATAAGTACTTC. As protein: CASSTGDDKYF.

This clone has only one observation. This chain joins TRBV4-2 and TRBJ2-5; 12 bases match TRBD2. With 0 bases clipped from V and 3 bases from J, the junction kept 2 bases outside the gene matches. Germline CDR1 is LGHNA and CDR2 is YNFKEQ. CDR3 length: 16 residues. DNA for the CDR3: TGTGCCAGCAGCCAAGACGGACTAGCGGGGAAAGAGACCCAGTACTTC. It translates to CASSQDGLAGKETQYF.

The rearrangement joins TRBV6-1 to TRBJ1-4; 7 positions match TRBD1. The CDR3 contains 14 residues. V was clipped by 2 bases and J by 6 bases; unmatched bases: 3. Germline CDR1 and CDR2: MNHNS and SASEGT. The CDR3 loop is CASSERGGHEKLFF. The CDR3 DNA sequence: TGTGCCAGCAGTGAAAGAGGGGGCCATGAAAAACTGTTTTTT.

The CDR3 sequence is CASSYFAGQGDGSLHF. Written as DNA, the CDR3 is TGTGCCAGCAGTTACTTCGCGGGACAGGGAGACGGGTCCCTCCACTTT. The V call is TRBV6-6, the J call TRBJ1-6; 9 bases are a match to TRBD1. Trimming cost V 1 base and J 14 bases; bases outside gene matches: 12. The CDR3 loop spans 16 amino acids. From germline, CDR1 is MNHNY and CDR2 SVGAGI (reference sequence).

V is TRBV9 and J is TRBJ2-7; D is possibly TRBD1 (6 bases). In germline, CDR1 is SGDLS, CDR2 YYNGEE. This CDR3 region has 14 residues. Trimming stripped 2 bases from V and 0 bases from J, with 9 bases between. The CDR3 sequence: CASSVDRYSYEQYF. The DNA of the CDR3 is TGTGCCAGCAGCGTTGACAGGTACTCCTACGAGCAGTACTTC.

The chain recombines TRBV19 with TRBJ1-1; possibly TRBD1 for D (6 bases). Trimming stripped 6 bases from V and 10 bases from J, with 18 bases between. Germline V gives CDR1 LNHDA, CDR2 SQIVND (reference sequence). The length of the CDR3 is 13 residues. As DNA, the CDR3 is TGTGCCAGTAGCCCCTCATCAGGGGCAGGAGCTTTCTTT. Encoded protein: CASSPSSGAGAFF.

This clone has a handful of counts. The chain carries TRBV15 and TRBJ1-5; D is perhaps TRBD1 (6 bases). Trimming pared 2 bases from V and 7 bases from J, leaving 12 bases between. The CDR3 sequence is 14 residues long. Germline V gene data show CDR1 as LNHNV and CDR2 as YYDKDF (reference sequence). The CDR3, as DNA: TGTGCCACCAGCAGAACAGGGATAGGCCAGCCCCAGCATTTT. Translated: CATSRTGIGQPQHF.

CDR3 in DNA: TGCGCCAGCAGCCAATTTCGCAGCGGGGGGGCCCAAGAGACCCAGTACTTC. Translated, it gives CASSQFRSGGAQETQYF. This sequence joins TRBV4-1 and TRBJ2-5; TRBD2 aligns across 10 bases. Germline V gene data show CDR1 as MGHRA and CDR2 as YSYEKL. This CDR3 has 17 residues. V lost 2 bases, J lost 1 base, and 7 bases stayed unmatched.

J is TRBJ2-3 and V is TRBV5-1, with 7 bases fitting TRBD2. The CDR3 totals 18 residues. Germline assignment: CDR1 SGHRS and CDR2 YFSETQ. V was clipped by 4 bases and J by 2 bases; unmatched bases: 16. The CDR3 DNA follows: TGCGCCAGCAGCGCCGCTCCCCCTGAAGCGGGGAACACAGATACGCAGTATTTT. Translating gives CASSAAPPEAGNTDTQYF.

The V call is TRBV6-1, the J call TRBJ2-4; weak D call: TRBD2 (6 bases). The CDR3 is made up of 13 amino acids. Germline CDR1 reads MNHNS; CDR2 reads SASEGT. The ends were cut back, 8 bases at V and 3 bases at J, with 11 bases in the middle. CDR3 in DNA: TGTGCCAGCGAGAGGGAGGTCAAAAACATTCAGTACTTC. Residues: CASEREVKNIQYF.

In the case of this clone: This sample also contains other DNA sequences that code for the same CDR3. V gene TRBV7-9 combines with J gene TRBJ1-2, with D unclear. The CDR3 length is 12 residues. V lost 4 bases and J lost 2, with 5 bases in between. Germline values: CDR1 SEHNR, CDR2 FQNEAQ (reference sequence). The CDR3 coding sequence is TGTGCCAGCAGCTCCTCGAACTATGGCTACACCTTC. Its translation is CASSSSNYGYTF.

V is TRBV9 and J is TRBJ1-1, with D perhaps TRBD1 (6 bases). CDR1 is SGDLS and CDR2 is YYNGEE in the germline V gene. The V gene lost 3 bases and the J gene lost 4 bases, with 16 bases spanning the gap. The length of the CDR3 is 15 residues. This CDR3 reads CASSGRGGLFTEAFF. DNA of the CDR3: TGTGCCAGCAGCGGGAGGGGGGGGCTTTTCACTGAAGCTTTCTTT.

This chain joins TRBV13 and TRBJ1-2, with TRBD1 as a possible D gene (6 bases). CDR3 length: 14 residues. Trimming removed 3 bases at V and 6 bases at J, with 14 bases between. Germline V lookup: CDR1 PRHDT, CDR2 FYEKMQ (reference sequence). The CDR3 region has the DNA TGTGCCAGCAGCTTGGGTAGGACAGACCATGGCTACACCTTC. It specifies CASSLGRTDHGYTF.